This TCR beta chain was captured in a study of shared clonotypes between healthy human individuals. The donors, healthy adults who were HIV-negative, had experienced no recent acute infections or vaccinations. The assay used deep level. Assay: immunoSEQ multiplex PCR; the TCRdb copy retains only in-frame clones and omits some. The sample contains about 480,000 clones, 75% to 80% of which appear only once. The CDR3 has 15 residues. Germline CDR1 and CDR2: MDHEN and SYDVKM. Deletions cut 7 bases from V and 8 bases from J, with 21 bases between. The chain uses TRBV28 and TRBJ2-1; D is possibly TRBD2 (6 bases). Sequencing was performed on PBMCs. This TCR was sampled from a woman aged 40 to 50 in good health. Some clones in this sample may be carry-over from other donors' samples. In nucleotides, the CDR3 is TGTGCCAGCACCCTGCCCGGGAGTAAGGCGCATGAGCAGTTCTTC. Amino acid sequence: CASTLPGSKAHEQFF. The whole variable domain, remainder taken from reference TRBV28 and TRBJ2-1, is DVKVTQSSRYLVKRTGEKVFLECVQDMDHENMFWYRQDPGLGLRLIYFSYDVKMKEKGDIPEGYSVSREKKERFSLILESASTNQTSMYLCASTLPGSKAHEQFFGPGTRLTVL.